The T cell receptor (beta chain) described here comes from a study of CD8+CD57+ T cells in acquired aplastic anemia. Across the whole study: The sorted CD4+ and CD8+ cells yielded an average around 3.4 ug of DNA. Overall study findings and caveats: In CD8+ cells, Simpson's diversity showed no significant difference between patients and controls.

Genomic DNA was employed as the template in profiling TCR beta VDJ and CDR3. TCRdb itself ran the reads through MiXCR, one entry per CDR3 protein. Among about 190,000 distinct CDR3 sequences, around 47% were seen once, and the ten largest hold 8% to 10%. An expansion of CD8+CD57+ cells by flow cytometry had been shown in patients chosen for sequencing. As a group, the patients uniformly had severe acquired aplastic anemia. At blood sampling, none of the patients had yet received therapy. Comments on this clonotype: Its antigen remains unknown.

The receptor was isolated from a human donor with aplastic anemia. The specimen was sorted CD4+, CD8+, or CD8+CD57+ T cells (not recorded which) from PBMCs.

CDR3 amino acids: CASSLGDNEQFF. As DNA, the CDR3 is TGTGCCAGCAGCTTAGGCGACAATGAGCAGTTCTTC. V and J are TRBV7-9 and TRBJ2-1; no reliable D call. V was pared by 1 base and J by 5 bases, with 3 bases between. The CDR3 is 12 amino acids. CDR1 and CDR2 from the germline V gene are SEHNR and FQNEAQ (reference sequence).